This is a list of T cell receptor beta chains from one sample in a study of shared clonotypes between healthy human individuals. The protocol was immunoSEQ multiplex PCR, while the TCRdb copy is restricted to in-frame clones and leaves out a portion. The repertoire holds 780,000 or so clones, with 72% as singletons. The specimen sequenced was memory CD4+ T cells sorted from blood. These receptors all stem from a woman in her 30s in good health. CDR3s include the opening cysteine and the closing phenylalanine or tryptophan. A D gene is named only where the DNA matches it firmly. The listing skips clone size in some rows; elsewhere it reads once, few, many or a size class.

v_gene	abundance	j_gene	d_gene	CDR3aa	CDR3nt
TRBV28	few	TRBJ2-7	TRBD2	CASRQTSGSASGYEQYF	TGTGCCAGCAGACAAACTAGCGGGAGCGCATCGGGGTACGAGCAGTACTTC
TRBV19	.	TRBJ2-5	.	CASSIWGLQETQYF	TGTGCCAGTAGTATCTGGGGGCTCCAAGAGACCCAGTACTTC
TRBV7-2	.	TRBJ2-1	.	CASSRGQGNEQFF	TGTGCCAGCAGCCGTGGTCAGGGGAATGAGCAGTTCTTC
TRBV28	few	TRBJ1-5	.	CASSRGGGNQPQHF	TGTGCCAGCAGCCGGGGGGGTGGCAATCAGCCCCAGCATTTT
TRBV19	many	TRBJ1-4	.	CASSTGSSHEKLFF	TGTGCCAGTAGTACAGGGTCGAGCCATGAAAAACTGTTTTTT
TRBV6-1	.	TRBJ1-2	.	CASRLFQGNYGYTF	TGTGCCAGCAGACTCTTCCAGGGTAACTATGGCTACACCTTC
TRBV6-5	.	TRBJ2-1	.	CASSYRVGSYNEQFF	TGTGCCAGCAGTTACCGAGTCGGGTCCTACAATGAGCAGTTCTTC
TRBV18	medium-sized	TRBJ1-4	.	CASSPEQGLNEKLFF	TGTGCCAGCTCACCCGAGCAGGGCCTCAATGAAAAACTGTTTTTT
TRBV11-2	.	TRBJ2-2	.	CASSLVINTGELFF	TGTGCCAGCAGCCTCGTGATTAACACCGGGGAGCTGTTTTTT
TRBV20-1	.	TRBJ1-1	TRBD1	CRGQGGSEAFF	TGCAGAGGACAGGGAGGATCTGAAGCTTTCTTT
TRBV30	.	TRBJ1-6	.	CAWSHGGPGNSPLHF	TGTGCCTGGAGCCACGGGGGACCGGGAAATTCACCCCTCCACTTT
TRBV29-1	.	TRBJ1-1	.	CSVTGAWNTEAFF	TGCAGCGTTACGGGGGCCTGGAACACTGAAGCTTTCTTT
TRBV19	.	TRBJ1-5	.	CATSPGRPSSNQPQHF	TGTGCCACCTCACCTGGACGTCCGTCTAGCAATCAGCCCCAGCATTTT
TRBV28	.	TRBJ2-1	.	CASNQAAEGGNEQFF	TGTGCCAGCAACCAAGCCGCAGAAGGAGGCAATGAGCAGTTCTTC
TRBV4-1	.	TRBJ1-1	TRBD1	CASSQPGQRNTEAFF	TGCGCCAGCAGCCAACCGGGACAGAGGAACACTGAAGCTTTCTTT
TRBV27	.	TRBJ2-7	.	CASSLLTGTEQYF	TGTGCCAGCAGTTTATTAACAGGGACCGAGCAGTACTTC
TRBV7-9	.	TRBJ1-5	TRBD1	CASSLGTANQPQHF	TGTGCCAGCAGCCTCGGGACAGCGAATCAGCCCCAGCATTTT
TRBV6-1	.	TRBJ1-6	.	CATHKERERPLHF	TGTGCCACCCACAAGGAGCGGGAGAGGCCCCTCCACTTT
TRBV7-2	.	TRBJ2-6	.	CASSPRSVASGANVLTF	TGTGCCAGCAGCCCAAGGAGCGTTGCCTCTGGGGCCAACGTCCTGACTTTC
TRBV7-6	.	TRBJ2-1	.	CASSRGPAGEQFF	TGTGCCAGCAGCCGGGGACCAGCGGGTGAGCAGTTCTTC
TRBV28	.	TRBJ2-7	.	CASSFARGYEQYF	TGTGCCAGCAGCTTCGCACGAGGCTACGAGCAGTACTTC
TRBV28	.	TRBJ2-7	.	CASRRTASYEQYF	TGTGCCAGCCGAAGGACCGCGTCCTACGAGCAGTACTTC
TRBV27	many	TRBJ1-3	.	CASRPIRDSGNTIYF	TGTGCCAGCAGACCCATCAGGGACTCTGGAAACACCATATATTTT
TRBV28	.	TRBJ2-1	TRBD2	CASSQGTSGFYNEQFF	TGTGCCAGCAGCCAAGGGACTAGCGGTTTTTACAATGAGCAGTTCTTC
TRBV19	.	TRBJ1-3	.	CASSTSASSGNTIYF	TGTGCCAGTAGTACCTCGGCGAGCTCTGGAAACACCATATATTTT
TRBV5-1	.	TRBJ2-1	.	CASSYQTGYNEQFF	TGCGCCAGCAGCTACCAGACGGGTTACAATGAGCAGTTCTTC
TRBV28	.	TRBJ1-4	TRBD1	CASSLSGQREKLFF	TGTGCCAGCAGTTTATCGGGACAGCGTGAAAAACTGTTTTTT
TRBV27	.	TRBJ2-2	.	CASSYLNTGELFF	TGTGCCAGCAGTTACCTGAACACCGGGGAGCTGTTTTTT
TRBV18	.	TRBJ1-3	.	CASSPRTNSGNTIYF	TGTGCCAGCTCACCACGAACTAACTCTGGAAACACCATATATTTT
TRBV7-8	many	TRBJ1-1	.	CASSSQRNTEAFF	TGTGCCAGCAGCTCACAACGGAACACTGAAGCTTTCTTT
TRBV7-6	.	TRBJ2-1	.	CASSLEGGRAGSYNEQFF	TGTGCCAGCAGCTTAGAAGGGGGGAGAGCGGGGTCCTACAATGAGCAGTTCTTC
TRBV7-9	.	TRBJ2-5	.	CASSLLGDKGLETQYF	TGTGCCAGCAGCTTATTGGGCGATAAGGGTTTAGAGACCCAGTACTTC
TRBV7-2	.	TRBJ2-2	.	CASSLAPGTGELFF	TGTGCCAGCAGCTTAGCCCCTGGGACCGGGGAGCTGTTTTTT
TRBV10-3	.	TRBJ1-2	.	CAISEAGPAAGYTF	TGTGCCATCAGTGAGGCGGGACCCGCGGCTGGCTACACCTTC
TRBV5-1	.	TRBJ2-3	TRBD2	CASSPKLSGRAGDTQYF	TGCGCCAGCAGCCCTAAACTTAGCGGGAGAGCTGGGGATACGCAGTATTTT
TRBV28	.	TRBJ1-1	TRBD1	CASSAGTANTEAFF	TGTGCCAGCAGCGCAGGGACAGCGAACACTGAAGCTTTCTTT
TRBV4-1	.	TRBJ1-4	TRBD1	CASSLPRQGLNEKLFF	TGCGCCAGCAGCCTCCCAAGACAGGGATTAAATGAAAAACTGTTTTTT
TRBV7-9	once	TRBJ1-2	TRBD1	CASSLTGGAGGYTF	TGTGCCAGCAGCTTGACAGGGGGCGCGGGAGGCTACACCTTC
TRBV7-3	few	TRBJ2-1	.	CASSLNRAGPYNEQFF	TGTGCCAGCAGCTTAAACCGGGCAGGGCCCTACAATGAGCAGTTCTTC
TRBV28	.	TRBJ1-4	.	CASTPPGLSGKLFF	TGTGCCAGCACCCCCCCCGGACTCAGTGGAAAACTGTTTTTT
TRBV7-8	.	TRBJ2-7	TRBD1	CASSAILVGTGEYEQYF	TGTGCCAGCAGCGCAATTCTTGTGGGGACAGGGGAGTACGAGCAGTACTTC
TRBV6-1	.	TRBJ1-2	.	CASSERPTADYGYTF	TGTGCCAGCAGTGAACGGCCCACAGCTGACTATGGCTACACCTTC
TRBV5-1	.	TRBJ2-7	.	CASSQQGAGAYEQYF	TGCGCCAGCAGCCAGCAGGGGGCGGGGGCCTACGAGCAGTACTTC
TRBV6-5	.	TRBJ1-2	.	CASSGQGPDGYTF	TGTGCCAGCAGTGGTCAGGGCCCCGATGGCTACACCTTC
TRBV14	many	TRBJ2-2	.	CASSRTGTGELFF	TGTGCCAGCAGCCGAACAGGCACCGGGGAGCTGTTTTTT
TRBV6-1	.	TRBJ2-5	.	CASRAQETQYF	TGTGCCAGCAGGGCACAAGAGACCCAGTACTTC